These T cell receptor beta chains were read from a single sample in a study of cytomegalovirus exposure and HLA in healthy donors. Using immunoSEQ multiplex PCR, the repertoire was profiled, and TCRdb retains in-frame clones only, with some absent. The data hold about 98,000 clones, with roughly two thirds observed a single time. The sample consisted of PBMCs. Source of these receptors: a man aged 45-65 years in good health and CMV-seronegative. Each CDR3 is given without its conserved first and last residue.

v_call: TRBV13; cdr3_aa: ASSLGLAGGELF
v_call: TRBV7-2; cdr3_aa: ASSERGGRTDTQY
v_call: TRBV11-2; cdr3_aa: ASSLSYQGRRSYNSPLH
v_call: TRBV14; cdr3_aa: ASSLQENTEAF
v_call: TRBV28; cdr3_aa: ASSYTEAF
v_call: TRBV7-2; cdr3_aa: ASSNRGSMNTEAF
v_call: TRBV9; cdr3_aa: ASSVIAGNEQF
v_call: TRBV19; cdr3_aa: ASSSGGGGYNEQF
v_call: TRBV11-3; cdr3_aa: ASSLDGGGGTDTQY
v_call: TRBV7-2; cdr3_aa: ASSPQGAGANVLT
v_call: TRBV7-9; cdr3_aa: SSRGAGELF
v_call: TRBV18; cdr3_aa: ASSRGGSYNEQF
v_call: TRBV5-8; cdr3_aa: ASSLRAGEQF
v_call: TRBV7-9; cdr3_aa: ARELSYGYT
v_call: TRBV19; cdr3_aa: ASSLPTGSNQPQH
v_call: TRBV4-1; cdr3_aa: ASSQSRSGTVNTEAF
v_call: TRBV5-5; cdr3_aa: ASRRDLNTEAF
v_call: TRBV6-1; cdr3_aa: ASSGGGPYGYT
v_call: TRBV4-3; cdr3_aa: ASSPRQRDYGYT
v_call: TRBV7-8; cdr3_aa: ASSAPGQRFSYEQY
v_call: TRBV2; cdr3_aa: ASPDREDGSYNEQF
v_call: TRBV2; cdr3_aa: ASSPDSLTNQPQH
v_call: TRBV4-1; cdr3_aa: ASSQLSAGGGKNEQF
v_call: TRBV2; cdr3_aa: ASTEEVQGKAF
v_call: TRBV9; cdr3_aa: ASSVEGSRNTIY
v_call: TRBV14; cdr3_aa: ASSQDNFRNEQF
v_call: TRBV11-2; cdr3_aa: ASSLGSGPSYEQY
v_call: TRBV2; cdr3_aa: ASSNTGASGNQPQH
v_call: TRBV7-2; cdr3_aa: ASTRGLVFSGELF
v_call: TRBV5-1; cdr3_aa: ASSLMEGRNTEAF
v_call: TRBV5-4; cdr3_aa: ASSLETGGPYGYT
v_call: TRBV14; cdr3_aa: ASSQRGGQFNYGYT
v_call: TRBV4-2; cdr3_aa: ASSQAGLHYEQY
v_call: TRBV4-2; cdr3_aa: ASSQDWGRTYNSPLH
v_call: TRBV28; cdr3_aa: ASSISSRDTLYEQY
v_call: TRBV4-2; cdr3_aa: ASSQDLAGTSSTDTQY
v_call: TRBV10-3; cdr3_aa: AISSNPGQGLDEQY
v_call: TRBV9; cdr3_aa: ASSVETGINEKLF
v_call: TRBV13; cdr3_aa: ASSPTRQGKGYEQY
v_call: TRBV14; cdr3_aa: ASSPGQGLSQY
v_call: TRBV27; cdr3_aa: ASWGGSTEAF
v_call: TRBV27; cdr3_aa: ASSRQGAEGNQPQH
v_call: TRBV10-3; cdr3_aa: AISAVQESQPQH
v_call: TRBV29-1; cdr3_aa: SVEVRKTEAF
v_call: TRBV19; cdr3_aa: ASSSLAGGPGYQETQY
v_call: TRBV6-4; cdr3_aa: ASSDQERNEQF
v_call: TRBV19; cdr3_aa: ASSMVSDSNQPQH
v_call: TRBV2; cdr3_aa: ASRGTFFADTQY
v_call: TRBV7-9; cdr3_aa: ASRLRDSLRRGTEAF
v_call: TRBV28; cdr3_aa: ASSPRGGGPNEQF
v_call: TRBV9; cdr3_aa: ASSVGHKLAGDYNEQF
v_call: TRBV19; cdr3_aa: ASSTSLVDYGYT
v_call: TRBV30; cdr3_aa: AWGPFQPQH
v_call: TRBV28; cdr3_aa: ASTWGGVNSGNTIY
v_call: TRBV19; cdr3_aa: ASSIGGTGTYEQY
v_call: TRBV6-5; cdr3_aa: ASSYGLGSAYEQY
v_call: TRBV18; cdr3_aa: ASSSLQGSDF
v_call: TRBV11-2; cdr3_aa: ASSLVGTSGRPPPYEQY
v_call: TRBV6-4; cdr3_aa: ASSRTGSSYNSPLH
v_call: TRBV11-2; cdr3_aa: ASSLGGTVPSYEQY